The 30 T cell receptor beta chains reported below all come from one sample, sequenced in a study of Tregs in tolerant kidney transplant recipients. Data came from immunoSEQ multiplex PCR; TCRdb stores just in-frame clones and leaves some out. In the table there are about 19,000 clones, 65% of which are singletons. Which antigens these TCRs recognize remains unknown. The sequenced material came from Tregs from blood cultured with allogeneic cells. Every receptor here comes from a human donor in good health.

The chain recombines TRBV7-2 with TRBJ1-2, with unresolved D. Germline V gene lookup returns CDR1 SGHTA and CDR2 FQGNSA. CDR3 size: 12 residues. V lost 4 bases, J lost 5 bases, and 8 bases lay in between. The DNA for the CDR3 is TGTGCCAGCAGCTGGGCGGATTATGGCTACACCTTC. Its translation is CASSWADYGYTF.

V usage is TRBV5-1 and J usage is TRBJ2-7; D is undetermined. CDR3 size: 13 residues. Per germline, CDR1 SGHRS and CDR2 YFSETQ. V was clipped by 2 bases and J by 2 bases, with 8 bases between them. DNA of the CDR3: TGCGCCAGCAGCTTAGCTATACCCTACGAGCAGTACTTC. Translation: CASSLAIPYEQYF.

This clone is medium-sized by share. The chain joins TRBV6-5 to TRBJ2-5; 7 nucleotides match TRBD1. With 8 bases clipped from V and 5 bases from J, the junction kept 14 bases outside the gene matches. The germline CDR1 and CDR2 sequences are MNHEY and SVGAGI. The CDR3 runs 15 residues. This chain's CDR3 is CASSPQGRPTETQYF. For the CDR3, the DNA is TGTGCCAGCTCCCCACAGGGGCGGCCGACGGAGACCCAGTACTTC.

A single count supports this clone. V usage is TRBV6-6 and J usage is TRBJ2-3; 10 bases map to TRBD2. This CDR3 region has 14 residues. CDR1 MNHNY and CDR2 SVGAGI come from the germline V gene (reference sequence). Trimming cost V 4 bases and J 4 bases; bases outside gene matches: 2. Written as DNA, the CDR3 is TGTGCCAGCAGTTGGCTAGCGGGGGCAGATACGCAGTATTTT. This gives the protein CASSWLAGADTQYF.

The J gene is TRBJ2-4, the V gene TRBV5-1, with a possible D match to TRBD1 (6 bases). This CDR3 has 15 amino acids. Trimming stripped 4 bases from V and 7 bases from J, with 18 bases between. Germline loops: CDR1 SGHRS, CDR2 YFSETQ. CDR3 in DNA: TGCGCCAGCAGCCCAGGACAGACTTTTTTGAACATTCAGTACTTC. Translated: CASSPGQTFLNIQYF.

This clone was seen only a few times. The J gene is TRBJ1-6, the V gene TRBV7-2; D gene unclear. Deletions cut 1 base from V and 6 bases from J, with 4 bases between. This CDR3 region has 13 residues. Germline CDR1 SGHTA, CDR2 FQGNSA. The DNA for the CDR3 is TGTGCCAGCAGCTTAGGGGGTAATTCACCCCTCCACTTT. Amino acid sequence: CASSLGGNSPLHF.

As concerns this clone: Within the sample, other DNA sequences also encode this same CDR3. The CDR3 coding sequence is TGTGCCAGTAGTATAAGTACGGCCGCGTTTAGGCCCCAGCATTTT. Translation gives CASSISTAAFRPQHF. The rearrangement links TRBV19 to TRBJ1-5; D is undetermined. The germline V gene encodes CDR1 LNHDA and CDR2 SQIVND (reference sequence). The CDR3 is made up of 15 amino acids. V was clipped by 2 bases and J by 9 bases, with 17 bases between them.

This chain connects TRBV7-5 to TRBJ1-6; TRBD1 is taken as the D call from the table, unchecked against the DNA. TRBV7-5 is reported as a pseudogene. This CDR3 has 15 residues. This CDR3 is CASSWTGGVHSPLHF. In DNA, the CDR3 is TGTGCCAGCAGCTGGACAGGGGGTGTGCATTCACCCCTCCACTTT.

This chain links TRBV10-2 with TRBJ2-7; 8 bases fit TRBD2. The ends lost 6 bases at V and 6 bases at J; junction bases unmatched: 7. The CDR3 sequence is 13 residues long. Germline lookup yields CDR1 WSHSY and CDR2 SAAADI. The CDR3 loop is CASSTAGVTEQYF. CDR3 coding DNA: TGCGCCAGCAGCACAGCGGGAGTAACCGAGCAGTACTTC.

The chain employs TRBV6-5 and TRBJ2-7; a possible D gene is TRBD2 (7 bases). The CDR3 sequence is 14 residues long. V was shortened by 3 bases and J by 4 bases, with 13 bases between the two germline ends. Germline V gene lookup returns CDR1 MNHEY and CDR2 SVGAGI. CDR3 region: CASSYGGGGYEQYF. The CDR3 DNA follows: TGTGCCAGCAGTTATGGGGGCGGGGGATACGAGCAGTACTTC.

The chain has TRBV18 and TRBJ2-3; unclear D gene. The V end lost 8 bases, the J end lost 0 bases, and 15 bases lay between the germline ends. The CDR3 runs to 15 residues. Germline assignment: CDR1 KGHSH and CDR2 LQKENI. This CDR3 is CASLGKDLSTDTQYF. The DNA for the CDR3 is TGTGCCAGCCTAGGGAAGGATCTGAGCACAGATACGCAGTATTTT.

The chain is built from TRBV5-1 and TRBJ1-4, with 7 bases aligning to TRBD1. The V and J ends lost 4 bases and 0 bases, in that order; junction bases with no gene match: 6. Germline V lookup: CDR1 SGHRS, CDR2 YFSETQ. The CDR3 has 16 residues. CDR3 sequence reads: CASSRGQFATNEKLFF. Here the CDR3 DNA reads TGCGCCAGCAGCCGGGGACAGTTTGCAACTAATGAAAAACTGTTTTTT. Looking up the rest from reference TRBV5-1 and TRBJ1-4 gives the full variable domain: KAGVTQTPRYLIKTRGQQVTLSCSPISGHRSVSWYQQTPGQGLQFLFEYFSETQRNKGNFPGRFSGRQFSNSRSEMNVSTLELGDSALYLCASSRGQFATNEKLFFGSGTQLSVL.

This chain uses TRBV6-5 with TRBJ2-7; D is uncertain. Germline V CDR1 and CDR2: MNHEY, SVGAGI. V lost 0 bases and J lost 3, with 6 bases in between. The CDR3 consists of 13 residues. CDR3 sequence: CASSYSPSYEQYF. The CDR3, as DNA: TGTGCCAGCAGTTACTCACCCAGCTACGAGCAGTACTTC.

The CDR3 DNA is TGTGCCAGCAGCCCCGGGCTATCGGGACCCCAAGAGACCCAGTACTTC. This sequence encodes CASSPGLSGPQETQYF. The chain employs TRBV11-3 and TRBJ2-5; either TRBD1 or TRBD2 may supply D (5 bases each). Trimming removed 5 bases from V and 1 base from J, with 17 bases in between. CDR1 and CDR2 from the germline V gene are SGHNT and YENEEA. This CDR3 contains 16 residues.

The chain links TRBV18 to TRBJ1-1; 7 nucleotides match TRBD1. CDR1 and CDR2 from the germline V gene are KGHSH and LQKENI. V was pared by 3 bases and J by 1 base, with 5 bases of the junction left unmatched. The CDR3 runs to 15 residues. CDR3 loop: CASSPDRARNTEAFF. The CDR3 nucleotides read TGTGCCAGCTCACCTGACAGGGCCCGGAACACTGAAGCTTTCTTT. Variable domain in full (rest from reference TRBV18 and TRBJ1-1): NAGVMQNPRHLVRRRGQEARLRCSPMKGHSHVYWYRQLPEEGLKFMVYLQKENIIDESGMPKERFSAEFPKEGPSILRIQQVVRGDSAAYFCASSPDRARNTEAFFGQGTRLTVV.

J is TRBJ1-6 and V is TRBV18, with D unresolved. CDR1 is KGHSH, CDR2 LQKENI, per germline. This CDR3 spans 14 amino acids. The V end lost 5 bases, the J end lost 0 bases, and 5 bases lay between the germline ends. CDR3 DNA sequence: TGTGCCAGCTCAGAAAGCTCCTATAATTCACCCCTCCACTTT. Protein: CASSESSYNSPLHF.

The chain carries TRBV18 and TRBJ2-7, with D unresolved. Looked up from germline, CDR1 is KGHSH and CDR2 is LQKENI. Trimming removed 5 bases at V and 0 bases at J, with 5 bases between. The CDR3 covers 12 residues. The CDR3, as DNA: TGTGCCAGCTCAGCAGACTCCTACGAGCAGTACTTC. Its translation: CASSADSYEQYF.

In its sample, this clone is medium-sized. The chain is built from TRBV11-2 and TRBJ1-5; TRBD1 might be the D (5 bases). The germline V gene encodes CDR1 SGHAT and CDR2 FQNNGV. The CDR3 covers 15 residues. The V gene lost 5 bases and the J gene lost 8 bases, with 19 bases spanning the gap. The CDR3 nucleotides read TGTGCCAGCAGCGCCCCAGTACAGGCACACGAGCCCCAGCATTTT. Translated, it gives CASSAPVQAHEPQHF.

This sequence joins TRBV5-5 and TRBJ2-7; the D gene is possibly TRBD2 (5 bases). This CDR3 comprises 15 residues. CDR1 and CDR2 from the germline V gene are SGHKS and YYEKEE (reference sequence). The V gene lost 0 bases and the J gene lost 4 bases, with 14 bases spanning the gap. CDR3 loop: CASSLAAGLTYEQYF. CDR3 DNA: TGTGCCAGCAGCTTGGCGGCGGGCCTAACTTACGAGCAGTACTTC.

The CDR3 is CASSSRGNANTGELFF. The CDR3 bases are TGCGCCAGCTCCTCGAGGGGGAACGCGAACACCGGGGAGCTGTTTTTT. This rearrangement joins TRBV4-1 to TRBJ2-2, with TRBD1 as a possible D gene (6 bases). This CDR3 is built from 16 residues. Trimming cost V 8 bases and J 0 bases, with 16 bases left between them. The V gene's germline CDR1 is MGHRA and CDR2 YSYEKL.

The genes are TRBV6-5 and TRBJ2-5; unclear D gene. The CDR3 loop spans 12 amino acids. Trimming pared 0 bases from V and 9 bases from J, leaving 8 bases between. Germline CDR1 and CDR2: MNHEY and SVGAGI. This CDR3 reads CASSYSVLAQYF. CDR3 nucleotides: TGTGCCAGCAGTTACTCGGTTCTGGCCCAGTACTTC.

The rearrangement uses TRBV6-6 and TRBJ1-2; tentatively, D is TRBD1 (5 bases). V shed 0 bases and J shed 2 bases, with 13 bases lying between them. Per the germline V gene, CDR1 is MNHNY and CDR2 is SVGAGI (reference sequence). The CDR3 length is 16 residues. CDR3 region: CASSYSGQGTNYGYTF. The CDR3 DNA is TGTGCCAGCAGTTACTCAGGGCAGGGAACGAACTATGGCTACACCTTC.

The rearrangement uses TRBV6-1 and TRBJ1-1; 7 bases line up with TRBD1. Germline V gene sequence: CDR1 MNHNS, CDR2 SASEGT. Trimming took 5 bases from V and 4 from J; bases not matched to a gene: 10. This CDR3 region has 15 residues. Written as DNA, the CDR3 is TGTGCCAGCAGTCTGAACAGGGGCTTGGGCACTGAAGCTTTCTTT. Translating it yields CASSLNRGLGTEAFF.

The V and J genes are TRBV6-5 and TRBJ1-1; unclear D gene. Trimming removed 5 bases at V and 3 bases at J, with 13 bases between. This CDR3 has 14 amino acids. From germline, CDR1 is MNHEY and CDR2 SVGAGI. This CDR3 is CASSDPGTYTEAFF. The CDR3 DNA is TGTGCCAGCAGTGATCCAGGTACCTACACTGAAGCTTTCTTT.

This chain uses TRBV6-1 with TRBJ1-5; no clear D gene. This CDR3 is built from 13 residues. Germline CDR1 and CDR2: MNHNS and SASEGT. The ends were cut back, 3 bases at V and 6 bases at J, with 9 bases in the middle. CDR3 DNA: TGTGCCAGCAGTGACAGGTTGGCTCAGCCCCAGCATTTT. It is translated as CASSDRLAQPQHF.

This chain joins TRBV30 and TRBJ1-5; a weak D match, TRBD1 (5 bases). CDR3 size: 19 residues. Germline V CDR1 and CDR2: GTSNPN, SVGIG (reference sequence). The germline V and J ends were trimmed by 3 bases and 10 bases, with 34 bases remaining between them. CDR3 nucleotide sequence: TGTGCCTGGAGACCGCCCCGTGGGGCAGGCCTCAATAATCTGCAACCCCAGCATTTT. This codes for CAWRPPRGAGLNNLQPQHF.

The chain has TRBV7-2 and TRBJ2-7; D is uncertain. In germline, CDR1 is SGHTA, CDR2 FQGNSA. V was shortened by 5 bases and J by 6 bases, with 8 bases between the two germline ends. The CDR3 sequence is 11 residues long. The CDR3 nucleotides read TGTGCCAGCAGCACCACCCTCGAGCAGTACTTC. Translated: CASSTTLEQYF.

This chain uses TRBV25-1 with TRBJ1-5; no definite D call. With 5 bases removed from V and 2 bases from J, the gap between germline ends came to 4 bases. CDR1 is MGHDK, CDR2 SYGVNS, per germline. This CDR3 region has 12 residues. This chain's CDR3 is CASSSGNQPQHF. Written as DNA, the CDR3 is TGTGCCAGCAGTTCCGGCAATCAGCCCCAGCATTTT. The full variable domain, rest sourced from reference TRBV25-1 and TRBJ1-5, is EADIYQTPRYLVIGTGKKITLECSQTMGHDKMYWYQQDPGMELHLIHYSYGVNSTEKGDLSSESTVSRIRTEHFPLTLESARPSHTSQYLCASSSGNQPQHFGDGTRLSIL.

This chain links TRBV6-5 with TRBJ1-1; D is perhaps TRBD1 (6 bases). CDR3 length: 14 amino acids. Between the trimmed V and J ends, which lost 5 bases and 6 bases, there was a span of 16 bases. Germline values: CDR1 MNHEY, CDR2 SVGAGI. CDR3 region: CASSEFGRGAEAFF. In nucleotides, the CDR3 is TGTGCCAGCAGTGAATTTGGCAGGGGCGCTGAAGCTTTCTTT.

The CDR3 protein is CASSLVAGGDEQFF. The CDR3 nucleotides read TGTGCCAGCAGCTTAGTCGCGGGAGGGGATGAGCAGTTCTTC. The V and J genes are TRBV7-9 and TRBJ2-1; TRBD2 matches at 9 bases. Trimming removed 1 base from V and 8 bases from J; junction bases left unmatched: 3. CDR1 is SEHNR and CDR2 is FQNEAQ in the germline V gene (reference sequence). This CDR3 is built from 14 residues. The full variable domain, rest sourced from reference TRBV7-9 and TRBJ2-1, is DTGVSQNPRHKITKRGQNVTFRCDPISEHNRLYWYRQTLGQGPEFLTYFQNEAQLEKSRLLSDRFSAERPKGSFSTLEIQRTEQGDSAMYLCASSLVAGGDEQFFGPGTRLTVL.